The 21 T cell receptor beta chains reported below all come from one sample, sequenced in a study of beta chain features in type 1 diabetes. Sequenced material consisted of expressed TCRB transcripts (all of the isolated RNA was reverse transcribed). The table came from immunoSEQ multiplex PCR; TCRdb's copy has only in-frame clones and leaves some out. There are approximately 40,000 clones in the sample; around 50% occur only once, and about 0.25% lies in the top ten. The sample taken for sequencing was stem cell memory CD4+ T cells from blood. The receptors derive from a woman aged 25 to 39 in good health.

The chain links TRBV2 to TRBJ2-2; 7 bases are a match to TRBD2. The germline V gene has CDR1 SNHLY and CDR2 FYNNEI. The trim removed 8 bases at V and 4 bases at J, leaving 7 bases unmatched. This CDR3 region has 14 residues. This CDR3 reads CASRTGLGTGELFF. The DNA of the CDR3 is TGTGCCAGCCGCACAGGACTAGGCACCGGGGAGCTGTTTTTT.

The table lists this clone with a few counts. This rearrangement joins TRBV7-2 to TRBJ2-2, with D possibly matching TRBD1 (5 bases). Germline V lookup: CDR1 SGHTA, CDR2 FQGNSA. The CDR3 spans 16 residues. The V gene lost 3 bases and the J gene lost 0 bases, with 11 bases spanning the gap. The CDR3: CASSFGAQANTGELFF. The CDR3 coding sequence is TGTGCCAGCAGCTTTGGGGCTCAAGCGAACACCGGGGAGCTGTTTTTT. Full variable domain (rest looked up from reference TRBV7-2 and TRBJ2-2): GAGVSQSPSNKVTEKGKDVELRCDPISGHTALYWYRQSLGQGLEFLIYFQGNSAPDKSGLPSDRFSAERTGGSVSTLTIQRTQQEDSAVYLCASSFGAQANTGELFFGEGSRLTVL.

The chain links TRBV5-1 to TRBJ2-3; 10 bases map to TRBD1. Germline V CDR1 and CDR2: SGHRS, YFSETQ. The junction had 11 bases not matched to a gene; V was cut back by 6 bases and J by 4 bases. The CDR3 consists of 16 residues. CDR3 loop: CASKRLGQGNPDTQYF. The CDR3, as DNA: TGCGCCAGCAAGCGACTGGGACAGGGGAACCCAGATACGCAGTATTTT.

This rearrangement joins TRBV27 to TRBJ1-4; a weak D match, TRBD1 (6 bases). Trimming cost V 0 bases and J 0 bases, with 14 bases left between them. The length of the CDR3 is 18 residues. Germline values: CDR1 MNHEY, CDR2 SMNVEV (reference sequence). CDR3 DNA sequence: TGTGCCAGCAGTTTATCCTCAGGGGTAGTCGCAACTAATGAAAAACTGTTTTTT. Its protein is CASSLSSGVVATNEKLFF.

This sequence joins TRBV6-5 and TRBJ2-3; TRBD2 aligns across 7 bases. Germline V lookup: CDR1 MNHEY, CDR2 SVGAGI. After removal of 0 bases from V and 5 bases from J, the junction contained 8 bases not matched to a gene. There are 16 residues in the CDR3. The CDR3 DNA follows: TGTGCCAGCAGTTACTCTACCGCGGGAGCAGGAGATACGCAGTATTTT. This encodes CASSYSTAGAGDTQYF.

V and J are TRBV28 and TRBJ2-7, with a weak D call TRBD2 (6 bases). The CDR3 is 15 amino acids. CDR1 MDHEN and CDR2 SYDVKM come from the germline V gene. Trimming stripped 6 bases from V and 2 bases from J, with 17 bases between. The CDR3 region has the DNA TGTGCCAGCAGCGTCAACACGGAGGGAACCTACGAGCAGTACTTC. Protein: CASSVNTEGTYEQYF.

This chain joins TRBV11-3 and TRBJ2-1, with D possibly being TRBD1 (5 bases). Germline V gene sequence: CDR1 SGHNT, CDR2 YENEEA. The CDR3 extends over 12 amino acids. Trimming cost V 9 bases and J 7 bases, with 13 bases left between them. The CDR3 here is CASKGPTNEQFF. The DNA of the CDR3 is TGTGCCAGTAAGGGGCCCACGAATGAGCAGTTCTTC.

The chain joins TRBV19 to TRBJ2-1, with D maybe TRBD2 (7 bases). Trimming removed 4 bases from V and 2 bases from J, with 12 bases in between. The CDR3 extends over 15 amino acids. CDR1 and CDR2 (germline): LNHDA, SQIVND (reference sequence). CDR3 in amino acids: CASSRGGATYNEQFF. CDR3 nucleotide sequence: TGTGCCAGTAGTAGGGGGGGGGCGACCTACAATGAGCAGTTCTTC.

V gene TRBV2 combines with J gene TRBJ1-2, with a weak D call TRBD1 (5 bases). Germline V gene lookup returns CDR1 SNHLY and CDR2 FYNNEI. This CDR3 has 13 amino acids. Trimming stripped 4 bases from V and 4 bases from J, with 10 bases between. The CDR3 reads CASSGEGVYGYTF. DNA for the CDR3: TGTGCCAGCAGTGGAGAAGGGGTCTATGGCTACACCTTC.

The chain is built from TRBV6-5 and TRBJ2-5; D not resolved. The V and J ends lost 7 bases and 2 bases respectively, with 14 bases between them. Germline loops: CDR1 MNHEY, CDR2 SVGAGI. This CDR3 contains 14 residues. The DNA for the CDR3 is TGTGCCAGCAATCGTCACCACTCGCAAGAGACCCAGTACTTC. Translated: CASNRHHSQETQYF.

This clone was seen a handful of times. The chain has TRBV10-3 and TRBJ2-5; TRBD1 might be the D (6 bases). The CDR3 consists of 13 residues. The V gene lost 4 bases and the J gene lost 0 bases, with 6 bases spanning the gap. CDR1 and CDR2 (germline): ENHRY, SYGVKD. The CDR3 DNA follows: TGTGCCATCAGTGGGACAGACCAAGAGACCCAGTACTTC. Its protein is CAISGTDQETQYF.

This clone was detected a few times. The chain uses TRBV27 and TRBJ2-1, with 8 bases matching TRBD1. J lost 3 bases, V lost 5 bases, and 6 bases had no gene match. Germline values: CDR1 MNHEY, CDR2 SMNVEV (reference sequence). CDR3 size: 15 residues. The CDR3 loop is CASSPQGALYNEQFF. CDR3 bases: TGTGCCAGCAGTCCCCAGGGGGCTCTCTACAATGAGCAGTTCTTC.

This chain connects TRBV5-4 to TRBJ2-7, with 13 bases matching TRBD2. Germline V lookup: CDR1 SGHNT, CDR2 YYREEE (reference sequence). Trimming cost V 4 bases and J 5 bases; bases outside gene matches: 9. The CDR3 totals 16 residues. The CDR3 DNA reads TGTGCCAGCAGCCGTAGACTAGCGGGAGGCCTGGACGAGCAGTACTTC. Encoded protein: CASSRRLAGGLDEQYF.

The chain joins TRBV9 to TRBJ2-5; 9 bases are shared with TRBD2. Matching the DNA end better, TRBJ2-7 makes the J call doubtful. The CDR3 is made up of 15 amino acids. Per germline, CDR1 SGDLS and CDR2 YYNGEE. CDR3 amino acids: CASSPQPSGKYEQYF. CDR3 sequence (DNA): TGTGCCAGCAGCCCGCAGCCTAGCGGGAAGTACGAGCAGTACTTC.

This clone has more than one count but fewer than ten. This chain connects TRBV18 to TRBJ1-1, with 10 bases aligning to TRBD1. The V gene's germline CDR1 is KGHSH and CDR2 LQKENI. The CDR3 has 15 amino acids. V trimming: 3 bases; J trimming: 4 bases; junction bases outside the gene matches: 5. CDR3 residues: CASSPGTGELTEAFF. The CDR3 bases are TGTGCCAGCTCACCCGGGACAGGGGAGCTCACTGAAGCTTTCTTT. Complete variable domain (other parts from reference TRBV18 and TRBJ1-1): NAGVMQNPRHLVRRRGQEARLRCSPMKGHSHVYWYRQLPEEGLKFMVYLQKENIIDESGMPKERFSAEFPKEGPSILRIQQVVRGDSAAYFCASSPGTGELTEAFFGQGTRLTVV.

The V and J genes are TRBV28 and TRBJ1-3; D not certain. The CDR3 loop spans 13 amino acids. V was pared by 6 bases and J by 0 bases, with 6 bases between. Germline values: CDR1 MDHEN, CDR2 SYDVKM. This chain's CDR3 is CASSYFSGNTIYF. Written as DNA, the CDR3 is TGTGCCAGCAGCTACTTCTCTGGAAACACCATATATTTT.

V and J are TRBV7-9 and TRBJ2-7, with 7 bases that match TRBD1. The length of the CDR3 is 14 residues. V was pared by 5 bases and J by 1 base, with 5 bases of the junction left unmatched. Germline V gene sequence: CDR1 SEHNR, CDR2 FQNEAQ (reference sequence). CDR3 in DNA: TGTGCCAGCAGCACCCGACAGGGATCCTACGAGCAGTACTTC. Protein product: CASSTRQGSYEQYF.

This chain joins TRBV7-9 and TRBJ2-3, with unresolved D. CDR1 and CDR2 from the germline V gene are SEHNR and FQNEAQ (reference sequence). V gave up 2 bases and J gave up 1 base, with 7 bases separating them. This CDR3 comprises 14 residues. CDR3 in amino acids: CASSLYSGTDTQYF. In DNA, the CDR3 is TGTGCCAGCAGCTTATATTCGGGCACAGATACGCAGTATTTT.

The chain is built from TRBV5-4 and TRBJ2-6; 15 nucleotides line up with TRBD2. V was pared by 5 bases and J by 1 base, with 10 bases of the junction left unmatched. Germline V gene sequence: CDR1 SGHNT, CDR2 YYREEE (reference sequence). CDR3 size: 20 residues. The CDR3 region has the DNA TGTGCCAGCAGAAATCCAGGGACTAGCGGGGGGAGGTCTGGGGCCAACGTCCTGACTTTC. This encodes CASRNPGTSGGRSGANVLTF.

In its sample, this clone was seen once. The V call is TRBV4-3, the J call TRBJ1-1; D is undetermined. This CDR3 is 15 amino acids long. Germline V gene sequence: CDR1 LGHNA, CDR2 YSLEER. With 0 bases removed from V and 1 base from J, the gap between germline ends came to 9 bases. In nucleotides, the CDR3 is TGCGCCAGCAGCCAAGATTTTCAGAAGAACACTGAAGCTTTCTTT. This gives the protein CASSQDFQKNTEAFF.

This clone was seen more than once but under ten times. The V and J genes are TRBV7-3 and TRBJ2-1; 8 bases match TRBD1. Losses at the gene ends were 4 bases for V and 7 bases for J; bases not matched to a gene: 3. Germline CDR1 SGHTA, CDR2 FQGTGA. This CDR3 region has 13 residues. CDR3 sequence: CASSSDRENEQFF. The CDR3 DNA sequence: TGTGCCAGCAGCTCGGACAGGGAGAATGAGCAGTTCTTC.